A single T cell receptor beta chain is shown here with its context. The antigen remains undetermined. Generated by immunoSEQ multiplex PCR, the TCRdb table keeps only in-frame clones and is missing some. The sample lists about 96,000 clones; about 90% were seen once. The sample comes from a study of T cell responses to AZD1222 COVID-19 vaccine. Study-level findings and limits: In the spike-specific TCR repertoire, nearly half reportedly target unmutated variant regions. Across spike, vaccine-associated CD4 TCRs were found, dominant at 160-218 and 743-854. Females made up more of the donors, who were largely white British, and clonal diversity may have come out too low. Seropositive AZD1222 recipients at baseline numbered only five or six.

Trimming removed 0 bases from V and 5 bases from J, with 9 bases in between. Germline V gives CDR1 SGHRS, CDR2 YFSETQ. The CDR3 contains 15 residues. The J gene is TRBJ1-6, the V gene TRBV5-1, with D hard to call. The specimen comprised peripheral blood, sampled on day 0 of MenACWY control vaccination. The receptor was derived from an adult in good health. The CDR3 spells CASSLVAGDNSPLHF. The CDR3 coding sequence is TGCGCCAGCAGCTTGGTGGCAGGAGATAATTCACCCCTCCACTTT.